What follows is one TCR beta chain and its context. Data came from immunoSEQ multiplex PCR; TCRdb stores just in-frame clones and leaves some out. The sample contains 90,000 to 100,000 clones, roughly 84% of which appear only once. The V and J ends lost 2 bases and 1 base respectively, with 15 bases between them. Germline V lookup: CDR1 MDHEN, CDR2 SYDVKM. This CDR3 spans 16 amino acids. The sample is drawn from a study of OX40 agonist ivuxolimab in advanced cancers. The sequence came from an adult with an advanced solid tumor such as melanoma, head and neck, liver or kidney cancer. The source was CD4+ or CD8+ T cells sorted from blood, collected in a trial of the OX40 agonist ivuxolimab. The V call is TRBV28, the J call TRBJ2-7; D gene unclear. CDR3 bases: TGTGCCAGCAGTTTAAGGGCCCACTCCCCATCCTACGAGCAGTACTTC. Its translation is CASSLRAHSPSYEQYF.